The clone carrying this TCR beta chain was seen once. Its antigen is unknown. This sample stems from a study of cytomegalovirus exposure and HLA in healthy donors. Regarding the study as a whole: Altogether, 150 to 200 TCR beta chains were recorded as cytomegalovirus-associated.

TCRdb's table, derived via immunoSEQ multiplex PCR, lists solely in-frame clones and lacks some. The sample has approximately 98,000 clones, under 85% seen once. This clonotype originated in a woman aged 18-29 years in good health and CMV-seronegative. The sample was PBMCs.

CDR3 bases: TGTGCCACCAGCGTAAGCAGGGGGCAGGGCACAGATACGCAGTATTTT. As protein: CATSVSRGQGTDTQYF. The V and J genes are TRBV15 and TRBJ2-3; 8 positions match TRBD1. J gave up 1 base and V 5 bases, and 8 bases lay outside the gene matches. Germline CDR1 LNHNV, CDR2 YYDKDF (reference sequence). The CDR3 covers 16 residues.